This record concerns one T cell receptor beta chain sequence. Some clones are missing from TCRdb's copy, which holds only in-frame ones; the method was immunoSEQ multiplex PCR. The sample carries about 82,000 clones, 94% recorded once. The data are from a study of control samples from healthy donors and cancer patients. Germline V gene data show CDR1 as MGHRA and CDR2 as YSYEKL. This CDR3 contains 16 residues. Trimming pared 0 bases from V and 1 base from J, leaving 13 bases between. Sequencing was carried out using blood. The rearrangement joins TRBV4-1 to TRBJ2-7; a possible D gene is TRBD1 (6 bases). The origin of this receptor is a young woman in good health. The CDR3 loop is CASSQDTGGLSYEQYF. CDR3 DNA sequence: TGCGCCAGCAGCCAAGATACTGGGGGCCTTTCCTACGAGCAGTACTTC.